These T cell receptor beta chains were read from a single sample in a study of shared clonotypes between healthy human individuals. This table comes from immunoSEQ multiplex PCR, and its TCRdb copy is limited to in-frame clones, with some not included. The sample holds 2 million to 2.5 million clones, approximately 96% seen once. Sequencing used naive CD4+ T cells sorted from blood. The receptors stem from a man between 18 and 35 years old in good health. The CDR3 runs from the conserved cysteine through the conserved F or W. The D gene is left open where the match is weak. Expanded clones get a size class; other rows say once, few or many, or leave the size out.

.	TRBV7-2	.	TRBJ1-6	TGTGCCAGCAGCTTAGGTCCAGGGTTCTTTTCACCCCTCCACTTT	CASSLGPGFFSPLHF
.	TRBV6-6	TRBD1	TRBJ1-1	TGTGCCAGCGGCGCGGACAGGATATCGAACACTGAAGCTTTCTTT	CASGADRISNTEAFF
.	TRBV5-6	.	TRBJ1-6	TGTGCCAGCAGCTTGGTGGGGACGGAGTCACCCCTCCACTTT	CASSLVGTESPLHF
.	TRBV11-2	.	TRBJ1-1	TGTGCCAGCAGCTTTAACAGGGCCACTGAAGCTTTCTTT	CASSFNRATEAFF
.	TRBV5-1	TRBD1	TRBJ1-4	TGCGCCAGCAGCACCGGACAGGGATCGGCTCGGGATGAAAAACTGTTTTTT	CASSTGQGSARDEKLFF
.	TRBV6-1	.	TRBJ1-2	TGTGCCAGCAGTTATCAGGACTATGGCTACACCTTC	CASSYQDYGYTF
few	TRBV7-3	TRBD2	TRBJ2-5	TGTGCCAGCAGCTTAACTAGCGGGGGCCAAGAGACCCAGTACTTC	CASSLTSGGQETQYF
.	TRBV5-1	TRBD2	TRBJ2-7	TGCGCCAGCAGCTTGCGGAGTGACGGGCCCCACGCGGGGGGTGAGCAGTACTTC	CASSLRSDGPHAGGEQYF
.	TRBV20-1	.	TRBJ2-5	TGCAGTGCCGAACTAGAGACCCAGTACTTC	CSAELETQYF
.	TRBV18	.	TRBJ2-1	TGTGCCAGCTCAGGACTGGGAACAGGGAGTTGGACTGAGCAGTTCTTC	CASSGLGTGSWTEQFF
.	TRBV5-1	TRBD2	TRBJ2-3	TGCGCCAGCAGCCGAGGACTAGCGGGAGAACTAGATACGCAGTATTTT	CASSRGLAGELDTQYF
.	TRBV10-3	TRBD1	TRBJ1-1	TGTGCCATCAGTGCGACACAGGGGTACACTGAAGCTTTCTTT	CAISATQGYTEAFF
.	TRBV9	TRBD1	TRBJ2-3	TGTGCCAGCAGCGTAGAGGGGGCGAACACAGATACGCAGTATTTT	CASSVEGANTDTQYF
.	TRBV7-3	TRBD1	TRBJ1-1	TGTGCCAGCAGCCTCGACAGGGACACTGAAGCTTTCTTT	CASSLDRDTEAFF
.	TRBV7-8	.	TRBJ2-1	TGTGCCAGCAGCTTAGGGGCCGGGGGAAACTCCTACAATGAGCAGTTCTTC	CASSLGAGGNSYNEQFF
.	TRBV28	.	TRBJ1-2	TGTGCCAGCAGTCCCGCGGGCAGGGCTAACTATGGCTACACCTTC	CASSPAGRANYGYTF
.	TRBV30	.	TRBJ2-7	TGTGCCTGGAGTGCCCCTAGACAGAGGGTGAACGAACAGTACTTC	CAWSAPRQRVNEQYF
.	TRBV10-3	TRBD1	TRBJ1-2	TGTGCCATCAGTCGGGACAGTACTAACTATGGCTACACCTTC	CAISRDSTNYGYTF
.	TRBV2	TRBD1	TRBJ1-1	TGTGCCAGCAGTCGGACAGGGGTCAACACTGAAGCTTTCTTT	CASSRTGVNTEAFF
.	TRBV10-1	.	TRBJ2-7	TGCGCCAGCAGTGCCCAGCCAGAGTACGAGCAGTACTTC	CASSAQPEYEQYF
.	TRBV6-1	.	TRBJ2-3	TGTGCCAGCAGTGAGTCTACCTCACACACAGATACGCAGTATTTT	CASSESTSHTDTQYF
.	TRBV4-1	TRBD1	TRBJ1-3	TGCGCCAGCAGCCCGCTTGAGACAGGGTACTCTGGAAACACCATATATTTT	CASSPLETGYSGNTIYF
.	TRBV27	.	TRBJ2-5	TGTGCCAGCAGTTTTAGTGGTGGTCAAGAGACCCAGTACTTC	CASSFSGGQETQYF
.	TRBV18	TRBD2	TRBJ2-7	TGTGCCAGCTCAGAACGACTAGCGGGAGTCGACGAGCAGTACTTC	CASSERLAGVDEQYF
.	TRBV4-2	TRBD2	TRBJ2-3	TGTGCCAGCAGCCAAGATCCGCTAGCGGGGGCAGATACGCAGTATTTT	CASSQDPLAGADTQYF
.	TRBV19	TRBD1	TRBJ1-3	TGTGCCAGTAGTGACAGGGGCTCTGGAAACACCATATATTTT	CASSDRGSGNTIYF
.	TRBV5-4	TRBD1	TRBJ2-5	TGTGCCAGCAGCCCGGACAGGCAAGAGACCCAGTACTTC	CASSPDRQETQYF
once	TRBV4-1	.	TRBJ1-2	TGCGCCAGCAGCCAGCCACAGGGCCGCGACTATGGCTACACCTTC	CASSQPQGRDYGYTF
.	TRBV5-6	TRBD2	TRBJ2-6	TGTGCCAGCAGCTTCGGGAGGTCTGGGGCCAACGTCCTGACTTTC	CASSFGRSGANVLTF
once	TRBV4-3	.	TRBJ1-5	TGCGCCAGCAGCCAAGATCGAGGGAATCAGCCCCAGCATTTT	CASSQDRGNQPQHF
.	TRBV6-1	.	TRBJ1-2	TGTGCCAGCAGAGAGATAGGGAAAGGTGGGGGCTACACCTTC	CASREIGKGGGYTF
.	TRBV11-2	.	TRBJ2-7	TGTGCCAGCAGCCGAGACGGCCGCGAGCAGTACTTC	CASSRDGREQYF
.	TRBV2	.	TRBJ1-1	TGTGCCAGCATCAGAAACACTGAAGCTTTCTTT	CASIRNTEAFF
.	TRBV9	TRBD2	TRBJ2-1	TGTGCCAGCAGCGTAGTAGCGGGAGCCTACAATGAGCAGTTCTTC	CASSVVAGAYNEQFF
.	TRBV4-3	TRBD2	TRBJ2-7	TGCGCCAGCAGCCGAGGTTTAGCGGGAGGCTACGAGCAGTACTTC	CASSRGLAGGYEQYF
.	TRBV5-1	TRBD1	TRBJ2-2	TGCGCCAGCAGCTTTACAGGGGAGCCCTACACCGGGGAGCTGTTTTTT	CASSFTGEPYTGELFF
.	TRBV5-1	.	TRBJ1-2	TGCGCCAGCAGCTTGGGATTGGGTGGTGGCTACACCTTC	CASSLGLGGGYTF
.	TRBV5-1	.	TRBJ1-4	TGCGCCAGCAGCTTGGCCGGGGGCGCGGGTTCTAATGAAAAACTGTTTTTT	CASSLAGGAGSNEKLFF
.	TRBV11-2	.	TRBJ2-7	TGTGCCAGCAGCTTAGTCGTTCGGGGCCCGGGGGAGCAGTACTTC	CASSLVVRGPGEQYF
.	TRBV10-3	TRBD2	TRBJ2-3	TGTGCCATGGGTACTAGCGAGAGCACAGATACGCAGTATTTT	CAMGTSESTDTQYF
.	TRBV7-9	.	TRBJ2-7	TGTGCCAGCAGCTTAATGTCCACAATATCCGACAGGGAGCAGTACTTC	CASSLMSTISDREQYF
.	TRBV30	TRBD1	TRBJ1-1	TGTGCCTGGAAGGGACAGGTGAACACTGAAGCTTTCTTT	CAWKGQVNTEAFF
once	TRBV6-6	.	TRBJ1-2	TGTGCCAGCAGTAGGGACGCCGGCTCCGGTGGCTACACCTTC	CASSRDAGSGGYTF
.	TRBV4-3	TRBD2	TRBJ2-1	TGCGCCAGCAGCCAAGATTATGGCGCGGGAGCTTTCAATGAGCAGTTCTTC	CASSQDYGAGAFNEQFF
.	TRBV11-2	TRBD1	TRBJ2-3	TGTGCCAGCAGCCGACAGGGGTCCTCGCAGTATTTT	CASSRQGSSQYF
.	TRBV4-1	TRBD2	TRBJ2-5	TGCGCCAGCAGCCAAGGCGTGGTAGCGGGAGATTGGAAGACCCAGCACTTC	CASSQGVVAGDWKTQHF
.	TRBV28	.	TRBJ2-1	TGTGCCAGCAGTCCCGGGAGCTCCTACAATGAGCAGTTCTTC	CASSPGSSYNEQFF
.	TRBV2	.	TRBJ2-7	TGTGCCAGCACCGGGGCAAACTCCTACGAGCAGTACTTC	CASTGANSYEQYF
.	TRBV6-6	.	TRBJ1-5	TGTGCCACTTACCCTGGGATGGATCAGCCCCAGCATTTT	CATYPGMDQPQHF
.	TRBV2	.	TRBJ1-1	TGTGCCAGAAGTTTACAGCTAATGAACACTGAAGCTTTCTTT	CARSLQLMNTEAFF
.	TRBV6-5	TRBD1	TRBJ2-2	TGTGCCAGCAGTTATGACAGGGGTGTTAACACCGGGGAGCTGTTTTTT	CASSYDRGVNTGELFF
once	TRBV11-2	.	TRBJ2-7	TGTGCCAGCAGCCCGACACTTTTCCACGAGCAGTACTTC	CASSPTLFHEQYF
.	TRBV6-1	.	TRBJ2-7	TGTGCCAGCAGCCTAAGTTTGGGCGAGCAGTACTTC	CASSLSLGEQYF
.	TRBV7-2	TRBD2	TRBJ2-3	TGTGCCAGCAGTAGCGGGGGGCGGCCCACAGATACGCAGTATTTT	CASSSGGRPTDTQYF